The sequence of this T cell receptor beta chain was determined in a study of T cell responses to AZD1222 COVID-19 vaccine. Germline CDR1 is MNHEY and CDR2 is SMNVEV (reference sequence). CDR3 length equals 13 residues. Trimming shortened V by 5 bases and J by 4 bases, and 11 bases separated the two germline ends. Concerning this clone: Its matching antigen is unknown.

General study results and limits: The reported proportion of spike-specific TCRs targeting unmutated variant regions was nearly half.

Produced via immunoSEQ multiplex PCR; TCRdb's table is partial and in-frame only. Here the sample spans tens of thousands of clones, more than 70% being singletons. The chain links TRBV27 to TRBJ1-2; no clear D gene. This receptor was identified in an adult in good health. The source was peripheral blood, collected on day 0 of AZD1222 vaccination. The DNA of the CDR3 is TGTGCCAGCAGTGTCGAGGGAGGCTATGGCTACACCTTC. Residues: CASSVEGGYGYTF.